Sequencing of this T cell receptor beta chain was carried out in a study of shared clonotypes between healthy human individuals. Generated by immunoSEQ multiplex PCR, the TCRdb table keeps only in-frame clones and is missing some. Among over 400,000 clones, over 75% were seen once, and the ten largest hold about an eighth. Trimming removed 5 bases from V and 8 bases from J, with 19 bases in between. The CDR3 has 15 amino acids. The germline V gene encodes CDR1 SGHTA and CDR2 FQGTGA. This clonotype was sampled from a woman aged 40-49 years in good health. Some clones in this sample may be carry-over from other donors' samples. The chain has TRBV7-3 and TRBJ2-1, with D perhaps matching TRBD2 (7 bases). The specimen was PBMCs. CDR3 sequence reads: CASSPLGGGLDEQFF. For the CDR3, the DNA is TGTGCCAGCAGCCCACTAGGGGGAGGGCTGGATGAGCAGTTCTTC.